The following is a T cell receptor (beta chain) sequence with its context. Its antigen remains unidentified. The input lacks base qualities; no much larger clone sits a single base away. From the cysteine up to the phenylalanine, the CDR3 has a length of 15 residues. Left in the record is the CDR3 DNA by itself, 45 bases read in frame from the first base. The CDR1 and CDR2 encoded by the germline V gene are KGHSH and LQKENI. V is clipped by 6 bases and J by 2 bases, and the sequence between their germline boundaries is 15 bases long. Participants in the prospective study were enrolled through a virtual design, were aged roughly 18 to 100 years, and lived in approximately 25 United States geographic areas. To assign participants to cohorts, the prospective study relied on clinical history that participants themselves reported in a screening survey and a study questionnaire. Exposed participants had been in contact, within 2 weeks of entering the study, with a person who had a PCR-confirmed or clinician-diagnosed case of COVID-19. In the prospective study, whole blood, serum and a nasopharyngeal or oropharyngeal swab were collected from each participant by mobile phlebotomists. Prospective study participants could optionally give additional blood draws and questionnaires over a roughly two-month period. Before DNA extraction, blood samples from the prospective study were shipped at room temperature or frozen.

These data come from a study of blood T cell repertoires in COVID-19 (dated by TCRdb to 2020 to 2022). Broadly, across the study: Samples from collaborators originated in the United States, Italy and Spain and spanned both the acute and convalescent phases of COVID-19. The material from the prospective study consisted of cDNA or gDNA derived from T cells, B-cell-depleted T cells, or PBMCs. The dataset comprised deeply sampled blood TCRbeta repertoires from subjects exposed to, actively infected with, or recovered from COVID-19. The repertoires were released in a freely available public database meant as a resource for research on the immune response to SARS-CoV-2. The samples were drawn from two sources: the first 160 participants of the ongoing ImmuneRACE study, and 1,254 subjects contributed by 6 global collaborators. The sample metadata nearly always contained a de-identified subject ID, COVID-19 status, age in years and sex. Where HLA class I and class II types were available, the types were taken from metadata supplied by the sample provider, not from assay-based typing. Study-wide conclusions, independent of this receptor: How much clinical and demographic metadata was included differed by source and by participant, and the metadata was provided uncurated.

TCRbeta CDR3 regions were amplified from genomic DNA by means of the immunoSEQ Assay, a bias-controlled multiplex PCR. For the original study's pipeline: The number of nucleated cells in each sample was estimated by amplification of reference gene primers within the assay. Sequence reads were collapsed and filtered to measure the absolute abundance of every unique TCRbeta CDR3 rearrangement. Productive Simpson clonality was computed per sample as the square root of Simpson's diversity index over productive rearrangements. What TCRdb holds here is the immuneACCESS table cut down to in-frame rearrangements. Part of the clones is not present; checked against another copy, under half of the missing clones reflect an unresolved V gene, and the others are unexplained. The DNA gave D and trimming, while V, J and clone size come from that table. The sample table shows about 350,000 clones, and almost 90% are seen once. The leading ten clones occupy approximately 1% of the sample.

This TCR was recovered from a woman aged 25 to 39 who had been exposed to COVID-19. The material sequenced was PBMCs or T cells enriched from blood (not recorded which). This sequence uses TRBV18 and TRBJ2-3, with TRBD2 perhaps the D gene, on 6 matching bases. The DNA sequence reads TGTGCCAGCTCTCCGAACCGACTAGACACAGATACGCAGTATTTT. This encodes CASSPNRLDTDTQYF.